This entry is about one TCR beta chain. Germline lookup yields CDR1 SGHAT and CDR2 FQNNGV. With V trimmed by 5 bases and J by 4 bases, 7 bases remained unmatched. The CDR3 is 15 residues long. The record originates from a study of T cells after yellow fever vaccination. TCRdb fed the 5' RACE reads into MiXCR, producing one record per CDR3 protein. The sample shows about 73,000 distinct CDR3 sequences, about 7.7% of them seen only once. J is TRBJ2-2 and V is TRBV11-2, with TRBD2 identical over 7 bases. The clonotype was recovered from a man in his thirties or forties who received the YFV17D yellow fever vaccine. Sequencing was performed on CD8+ T cells sorted from PBMCs, taken on the day of the yellow fever booster vaccination. The CDR3 region has the DNA TGTGCCAGCAGCGCTAAGGGCGGGGGCACCGGGGAGCTGTTTTTT. Amino acids: CASSAKGGGTGELFF.